Presented here are 4 T cell receptor beta chains from one specimen sequenced in a study of blood T cells in healthy people across ages. Using a J-beta primer mix together with a sample-barcoded 5' primer, a second PCR was run for roughly 6 to 12 cycles. TCRdb redid the calling of the 5' RACE reads with MiXCR, one entry per CDR3 protein. The sample yields about 570,000 distinct CDR3 sequences, approximately 30% seen once. The sample was blood. These receptors were obtained from a woman in her sixties or seventies in good health.

A note on this clonotype: The limits of the CDR3 on the DNA are not certain, so only TCRdb's listed CDR3 is given. The V call is TRBV30, the J call TRBJ1-2. Germline CDR1 is GTSNPN and CDR2 is SVGIG (reference sequence). 12 amino acids form the CDR3, both terminal residues included. The CDR3 here is CAYDVGLYGCTF.

This clonotype was observed a few times. This chain joins TRBV28 and TRBJ1-2; D unclear. CDR1 is MDHEN and CDR2 is SYDVKM in the germline V gene. V was cut by 3 bases and J by 2 bases, with 10 bases left in between. The CDR3 is 14 residues long. This CDR3 is CASSLAGPNYGYTF. The CDR3 DNA reads as TGTGCCAGCAGTTTGGCAGGCCCGAACTATGGCTACACCTTC.

The chain carries TRBV10-3 and TRBJ2-7; the match to TRBD1 covers 8 bases. Trimming cost V 11 bases and J 3 bases; bases outside gene matches: 3. The CDR3 loop spans 11 amino acids. Germline V gene lookup returns CDR1 ENHRY and CDR2 SYGVKD. The CDR3 reads CAFGTGYEQYF. CDR3 sequence (DNA): TGTGCCTTCGGGACAGGCTACGAGCAGTACTTC.

This clonotype was seen a few times. This chain's CDR3 is CASSLSDDGGGNQPQHF. The CDR3 DNA reads as TGTGCCAGCAGTTTATCAGATGACGGAGGAGGGAATCAGCCCCAGCATTTT. The chain has TRBV27 and TRBJ1-5; D unclear. The CDR3 is 17 amino acids. The germline V gene encodes CDR1 MNHEY and CDR2 SMNVEV (reference sequence). The V gene lost 0 bases and the J gene lost 4 bases, with 16 bases spanning the gap.